Below, one T cell receptor (beta chain) is given with its context. This clone has only a few counts. Its antigen specificity is not known. Base qualities were left out, and no much larger clone turns up one base away. Other DNA sequences in the sample encode the same CDR3. The data derive from a study of cytomegalovirus exposure and HLA in healthy donors (dated by TCRdb to about 2017). Background on the whole study: In an earlier analysis of 450 to 750 of the donors, around 290 Gb of sequence data and some 120 million unique TCR beta sequences from roughly 190 million T cells were reported. About 280 gigabases of sequencing data and tens of millions of unique TCR sequences made up an early release that covered around 640 HLA-typed donors. Among the approximately 420 genotyped donors, around 81% belonged to the genetic ancestry cluster associated with self-reported Caucasian donors. The study aimed to test whether cataloging public T cell receptors could reveal signatures of past pathogen exposure. Using immunosequencing, the study profiled T cell repertoires from approximately 700 subjects and related those repertoires to cytomegalovirus serostatus. In addition to the first cohort of hundreds of subjects, a separate validation cohort of 120 different subjects was used. The study combined high-throughput TCR immunosequencing, statistical association of individual TCRs with disease status, and machine learning to predict cytomegalovirus infection status. A later analysis re-analyzed previously published TCR beta repertoires from roughly 690 donors and added high-resolution HLA genotyping to study TCR occurrence patterns. In the later analysis, no new phenotypic data were used to find candidate immune exposures; instead, reliance was placed on TCR beta sequences and their occurrence across donors. An earlier analysis of fewer than 750 of the donors used high-throughput TCR beta sequencing to judge whether each TCR beta V gene segment behaved as functional or pseudogenic. Donor age, sex, ethnicity and CMV serostatus were compiled alongside the repertoire data. In a later genetic analysis, genome-wide SNP genotypes for about 55% of the roughly 670 donors were used, and that subset was treated as a discovery cohort. Every discovery cohort repertoire had been produced on one sequencing platform. HLA typing included class I and class II loci at four-digit resolution. The number of typed donors differed by locus: roughly 629-640 for A, B, C, DRB1 and DQB1; 500 to 550 for DQA1; approximately 610 for DPA1; and around 470 for DPB1. Several DR-DQ haplotypes were handled as single units for association and clustering because linkage in the cohort was strong. Across about 380 genotyped donors of the cohort, an average of approximately 220,000 unique TCR beta nucleotide sequences per donor were sequenced, and roughly 20% of those sequences were non-productive.

Study-wide findings and limitations: The cohort was sequenced for TCR beta chains only, and without alpha or paired-chain data the features that could be detected were limited. Most TCR sequences were observed very rarely across donors, whereas some public TCRs were present in many individuals. In a later genetic analysis, fewer N-insertions in productive TCRs were reported among donors in an Asian-associated ancestry cluster than the approximately 670-donor mean. It was suggested by the authors that the approach could potentially be generalized to other disease states and immunological phenotypes. According to a later analysis, TCR association rates differed among HLA loci, with DRB1 alleles showing the most associated TCRs and HLA-C alleles showing the fewest. Compared with equally common non-associated chains, HLA-associated TCR beta chains in a later analysis were more clonally expanded and had lower generation probabilities. Because some donors lacked HLA typing at each locus, the association tests relied only on the typed subset. Some IMGT-functional V segments, including TRBV6-2 and TRBV6-3, could not be told apart with the 87-base-pair reads, so those segments were excluded. In a later analysis, more than 15,000 TCR beta sequences were associated with specific HLA alleles at a false discovery rate of 0.05. A cluster of highly shared sequence variants was judged likely to represent a technical artifact of the sequencing pipeline. Cytomegalovirus status was reported to be diagnosed by the classifier with high specificity and sensitivity in both the original and validation cohorts. The study listed 150 to 200 TCR beta chains as associated with cytomegalovirus. Sequencing depth was assumed to be roughly uniform across donors in the presence/absence analyses, though that assumption may not hold. In a later genetic analysis, a missense DCLRE1C variant was associated with V-gene and J-gene trimming of TCR beta chains, and the association was replicated in an independent cohort. Linkage disequilibrium might explain the correlated functional status among segregating V segments, but an unknown experimental factor could not be ruled out. A later analysis found that most CMV-associated TCR beta chains appeared HLA-restricted, with HLA associations seemingly driven largely by CMV exposure. A few of the identified cytomegalovirus-associated TCR beta chains were confirmed in vitro to be specific for cytomegalovirus antigens. Several of the top co-occurrence clusters appeared to be linked to parvovirus B19, influenza, CMV and Epstein-Barr virus, according to a later analysis. A further reported finding was that TCR beta sequences accurately predicted the HLA-A and HLA-B alleles for most subjects in the first cohort. Roughly 17 rarely observed V segments, including chromosome 9 orphons, were excluded from the earlier analysis of about 610 of the donors because counts were too low. Strong co-occurrence of HLA alleles, especially DR and DQ, made assigning TCR associations to individual alleles difficult. For the cohort, immune exposure information was limited to CMV serostatus. In an earlier analysis of more than 450 of the donors, most TCR beta V segments were observed in productive rearrangements about 87% or about 30% of the time, broadly matching IMGT annotations.

The method was the immunoSEQ multiplex PCR assay. For the multiplex PCR, a mixture combining 60 forward primers for TCR Vbeta segments and 13 reverse primers for TCR Jbeta segments was used. Amplification of the CDR3 region of rearranged TCR beta genes was performed with a multiplex PCR assay on genomic DNA. The Illumina HiSeq System was used to sequence the amplified TCR beta libraries as 87-base-pair reads. Processing in the source paper ran as follows. A later analysis counted tens of millions of unique TCR beta chains across the 666 repertoires, and some 12 million of these chains were shared by at least two donors. Raw reads were error-corrected and collapsed into unique sequences with a nearest-neighbor algorithm that merged closely related sequences to remove PCR and sequencing errors. Alignment of CDR3 sequences to IMGT reference sequences was used to assign V, D and J gene segments. For a sequence to be retained, a match of at least six nucleotides was required to both a V gene segment and a J gene segment. Rearrangements were classified as productive when the CDR3 lacked stop codons and remained in frame with V and J, and all other rearrangements were classified as non-productive. CDR3 was defined by IMGT convention, running from the second conserved V-encoded cysteine to the conserved J-encoded phenylalanine. The earlier analysis of more than 450 of the donors excluded sequences that lacked an unambiguous match to a single V gene segment. An earlier analysis of under 750 of the donors called V segments functional above 56.7% productive rearrangements and segregating when the between-donor standard deviation exceeded 5%. To diagnose cytomegalovirus status from the catalog of TCR beta chain sequences, a statistical classification framework was built. In a later analysis, TCR nucleotide sequences were compared against IMGT/GENE-DB human TR gene sequences so that V and J genes could be assigned. A later analysis assigned CDR3 sequences and most-parsimonious VDJ recombination scenarios with the TCRdist pipeline. A later analysis defined each TCR beta chain by its CDR3 amino acid sequence plus V-gene family, and excluded reads lacking a unique V-gene family. As a way to deal with suspected cross-contamination and a sequencing artifact, a later analysis dropped hundreds of nucleotide sequences that were highly shared and had low generation probability. In a later analysis, a clonal expansion index for each public chain was calculated from normalized within-repertoire ranks of inferred template counts. In a later analysis, generation probabilities were computed using a VDJ recombination model fitted to out-of-frame rearrangements, and the results were checked against IGoR. A later analysis scored TCR-TCR, TCR-HLA and TCR-CMV co-occurrence with hypergeometric tests, applying a repertoire-size bias correction to TCR pairs. False discovery rates were estimated in a later analysis by permuting HLA or CMV assignments 20 times. In a later analysis, co-occurring TCRs were grouped using DBSCAN, and TCRdist sequence similarity was added for clustering within HLA-allele-positive subsets. Repertoires with fewer than 30,000 or more than 120,000 public chains, plus five repertoires with anomalous nucleotide sharing, were excluded from co-occurrence clustering. TCRdb mirrors the immuneACCESS table, restricted to in-frame sequences. Some clones are absent from its copies; in checked studies, under half trace to an unresolved V gene, and the reason for the others is unknown. Clone size and V and J calls were adopted from that table, with D and trimming inferred from the DNA. This sample holds 70,000 or so clones; around 74% were observed only once. 11% of the sample comes from the top ten.

The cohort consisted of 650 to 700 healthy bone marrow donors. Cohort members were all nominally healthy when sampled, although unrecorded immune exposures were likely present. The donor was CMV seropositive and belonged to the group of around 300 seropositive cohort members. A peripheral blood sample was provided by each donor, and peripheral blood mononuclear cells were used for TCR beta sequencing. The Qiagen DNeasy Blood Extraction Kit was used to extract genomic DNA from the blood cell samples. The CDR3 contains 16 residues, cysteine and phenylalanine counted. The retained sequence is limited to the CDR3, 48 bases, with the frame set at the first base. At the junction V is shortened by 0 bases and J by 0 bases, with 11 bases in between. CDR1 SGHTA and CDR2 FQGNSA were looked up in the germline V gene.

The clonotype was recovered from a woman aged 55-70 years in good health and CMV-seropositive. Sequenced sample: PBMCs. The chain couples TRBV7-2 to TRBJ1-2, with no D gene named confidently. The DNA sequence follows: TGTGCCAGCAGCTTAGCTACTACCGGGGCTAACTATGGCTACACCTTC. It codes for CASSLATTGANYGYTF.